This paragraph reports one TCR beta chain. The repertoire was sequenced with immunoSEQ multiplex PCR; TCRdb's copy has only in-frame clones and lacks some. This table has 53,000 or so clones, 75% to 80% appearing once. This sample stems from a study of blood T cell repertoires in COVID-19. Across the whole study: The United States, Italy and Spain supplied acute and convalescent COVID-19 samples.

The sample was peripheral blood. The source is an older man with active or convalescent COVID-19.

CDR3 loop: CASSEATGSGYTF. CDR3 coding DNA: TGTGCCAGCAGTGAAGCGACAGGGAGCGGCTACACCTTC. The rearrangement uses TRBV6-1 and TRBJ1-2, with 7 bases that match TRBD1. J gave up 8 bases and V 0 bases, and 3 bases lay outside the gene matches. Germline V lookup: CDR1 MNHNS, CDR2 SASEGT. The CDR3 has 13 amino acids.